These T cell receptor beta chains were read from a single sample in a study of response to subunit inactivated influenza vaccine. MiXCR, run by TCRdb on the RT-PCR reads, gives a single entry per CDR3 protein. The sample includes about 500,000 distinct CDR3 sequences, about 17% of them seen just once. The sequencing used CD4+ T cells sorted from PBMCs, collected about 24 months after vaccination. These receptors were taken from a man aged 50 to 69 who received an inactivated influenza vaccine. Each CDR3 is given with its conserved first and last residue. The order of the fields is CDR3 DNA, CDR3 protein, V gene, J gene, D gene, clone size. The D gene is left open where the match is weak. Only some rows state a clone size, as once, few, many or a class for expanded clones.

TGTGCCAGCAGTTTATTGTCTGAGGGGGCCGGCGGCTACACCTTC,CASSLLSEGAGGYTF,TRBV12-3/TRBV12-4,TRBJ1-2,TRBD1,few
TGTGCCAGCAGCTTTGGGGCGCCTGGGGCCAACGTCCTGACTTTC,CASSFGAPGANVLTF,TRBV7-8,TRBJ2-6,NA,few
TGTGCCAGCAGGGGGGGGGCTGGAGCCAAAAACATTCAGTACTTC,CASRGGAGAKNIQYF,TRBV7-2,TRBJ2-4,NA,NA
TGTGCCAGCAGCTTAAGACTAGCGGTAATCAATGAGCAGTTCTTC,CASSLRLAVINEQFF,TRBV11-2,TRBJ2-1,TRBD2,NA
TGTGCCAGCAGCAACCCCGGGACCGCCGCCGGGGAGCTGTTTTTT,CASSNPGTAAGELFF,TRBV5-6,TRBJ2-2,NA,NA
TGTGCCAGCAGCTTAGATTCAAGCGGGGAGACATCGCAGTATTTT,CASSLDSSGETSQYF,TRBV11-3,TRBJ2-3,TRBD2,few
TGCGCCAGCAGCCAAGATGCCAGGGTCGGGGAGCTGTTTTTT,CASSQDARVGELFF,TRBV4-3,TRBJ2-2,NA,NA
TGTGCCAGCGGAAAGGGGGCAACTAATGAAAAACTGTTTTTT,CASGKGATNEKLFF,TRBV7-9,TRBJ1-4,NA,few
TGTGCCAGCAGTTCCGGGACGCTAAGCTCCTACGAGCAGTACTTC,CASSSGTLSSYEQYF,TRBV27,TRBJ2-7,NA,many
TGCAGTGCCACTACGGTGGACAGCTCCTACGAGCAGTACTTC,CSATTVDSSYEQYF,TRBV20-1,TRBJ2-7,NA,few
TGCGCCAGCAGCCAAGGCCGACAGGGGGCAGGGACCCAGTACTTC,CASSQGRQGAGTQYF,TRBV4-3,TRBJ2-5,TRBD1,NA
TGCAGTGCTAGAGATTGGAGTGTCCCTGAAGCTTTCTTT,CSARDWSVPEAFF,TRBV20-1,TRBJ1-1,NA,NA
TGTGCCAGCAGCTTCGGGACAGGGGTGGTTGAAGCTTTCTTT,CASSFGTGVVEAFF,TRBV5-4,TRBJ1-1,TRBD1,few
TGTGCCAGCAGTGGCCTCGGATCCGGAAACACCATATATTTT,CASSGLGSGNTIYF,TRBV25-1,TRBJ1-3,NA,NA
TGTGCCATCAGTGATCGGTCCACTAGCACAGATACGCAGTATTTT,CAISDRSTSTDTQYF,TRBV10-3,TRBJ2-3,NA,few
TGTGCCAGCAGCCAAGCGTTTGGACAGGGACGAGCTTCACCCCTCCACTTT,CASSQAFGQGRASPLHF,TRBV4-2,TRBJ1-6,TRBD1,NA
TGCGCCAGCAAACTGGCTGGACTAGCGGGGTCAGATACGCAGTATTTT,CASKLAGLAGSDTQYF,TRBV5-1,TRBJ2-3,TRBD2,NA
NA,CASSFGSGSTEAFF,TRBV12-3/TRBV12-4,TRBJ1-1,NA,NA
TGTGCCACCAGCAGAGATAGGGTTAAAGAGACCCAGTACTTC,CATSRDRVKETQYF,TRBV15,TRBJ2-5,NA,NA
TGTGCCAGCAGTTCCCAAGCGGGGGGGAGCACAGATACGCAGTATTTT,CASSSQAGGSTDTQYF,TRBV12-3/TRBV12-4,TRBJ2-3,TRBD2,NA
TGCGCCAGCAGCCAAGAGGCAGCTTCCCGATTAACATATAATTCACCCCTCCACTTT,CASSQEAASRLTYNSPLHF,TRBV4-3,TRBJ1-6,NA,NA
TGTGCCAGCAGTTATCGGGACAGGCGGCACATTCAGTACTTC,CASSYRDRRHIQYF,TRBV6-5,TRBJ2-4,TRBD1,NA
TGTGCCACCAGTGACTCCGGGACAGGGTCGCGCGAGCAGTACTTC,CATSDSGTGSREQYF,TRBV24-1,TRBJ2-7,TRBD1,NA
TGTGCCAGCAGCATATCGAGCGGGGTCACCGGGGAGCTGTTTTTT,CASSISSGVTGELFF,TRBV7-8,TRBJ2-2,TRBD2,few
TGTGCCAGCAGTTTTTCAGACAGGAGCTACGAGCAGTACTTC,CASSFSDRSYEQYF,TRBV28,TRBJ2-7,NA,NA
TGCGCCAGCAGTGAACAGGGGGTTAATTCACCCCTCCACTTT,CASSEQGVNSPLHF,TRBV10-2,TRBJ1-6,TRBD1,NA
TGTGCCAGCAGCATACCCGGGCCCTCTGGGGCCAACGTCCTGACTTTC,CASSIPGPSGANVLTF,TRBV7-9,TRBJ2-6,NA,NA
TGTGCCAGCAGTTTAGTGCGGGGTGCTATGGGTACGCAGTATTTT,CASSLVRGAMGTQYF,TRBV27,TRBJ2-3,NA,NA
TGCAGCGTTGAGGACAGAAGCCTGTACAATGAGCAGTTCTTC,CSVEDRSLYNEQFF,TRBV29-1,TRBJ2-1,NA,many
TGTGCCAGCAGCGACTGGGGTCGTAGCACAGATACGCAGTATTTT,CASSDWGRSTDTQYF,TRBV5-6,TRBJ2-3,NA,NA
TGCAGTGCGGGATCAGGGGGGGGTTCCTACGAGCAGTACTTC,CSAGSGGGSYEQYF,TRBV20-1,TRBJ2-7,NA,NA
TGCGCCAGCAGCAACCCGGGGGGAGGTGCAGATACGCAGTATTTT,CASSNPGGGADTQYF,TRBV23-1,TRBJ2-3,TRBD2,NA
TGTGCCACCAGCAGAGATCCCGGCGCCAGGGGGATTCAGTACTTC,CATSRDPGARGIQYF,TRBV15,TRBJ2-4,TRBD1,few
TGTGCCAGCAGCCAAGTCCTACTAGCATCCTACGAGCAGTACTTC,CASSQVLLASYEQYF,TRBV3-1,TRBJ2-7,NA,few
TGTGCCAGCAGCTTATGGCAGGGTGGCGTCTACGAGCAGTACTTC,CASSLWQGGVYEQYF,TRBV7-2,TRBJ2-7,NA,few
TGCGCCAGCAGCCAAGATCTTGCTAGTCGTTGGCTCTTC,CASSQDLASRWLF,TRBV4-3,TRBJ2-1,NA,many
TGCGCCAGCAGCCAAGACAGACTGGGAACGGCTGAAGCTTTCTTT,CASSQDRLGTAEAFF,TRBV4-3,TRBJ1-1,NA,NA
TGTGCCAGCAGCCCCCAGGTTGAATATGGCTACACCTTC,CASSPQVEYGYTF,TRBV7-9,TRBJ1-2,NA,NA
TGCGCCAGCGACTTGACAAGACGCACCTACGAGCAGTACTTC,CASDLTRRTYEQYF,TRBV10-1,TRBJ2-7,NA,few
TGTGCCAGCAGCCTGCCCTTCAATGAGCAGTTCTTC,CASSLPFNEQFF,TRBV3-1,TRBJ2-1,NA,many
TGCGCCAGCAGCGACCCGACTAGCGGGGTAGAGACCCAGTACTTC,CASSDPTSGVETQYF,TRBV5-1,TRBJ2-5,TRBD2,many